Below are 4 T cell receptor beta chains sequenced from a single sample in a study of OX40 agonist ivuxolimab in advanced cancers. Profiling relied on immunoSEQ multiplex PCR, and the TCRdb table lists in-frame clones only, not all of them. The sample holds under 80,000 clones; 86% are singletons and the top ten take about 8.6%. The sample was CD4+ or CD8+ T cells sorted from blood, taken in a trial of the OX40 agonist ivuxolimab. The receptor source for this set is an adult with an advanced solid tumor such as melanoma, head and neck, liver or kidney cancer.

The chain uses TRBV7-2 and TRBJ1-4; tentative D call: TRBD1 (5 bases). Trimming cost V 1 base and J 6 bases, with 12 bases left between them. Germline V CDR1 and CDR2: SGHTA, FQGNSA. CDR3 length equals 15 residues. CDR3 region: CASSLEWGRDEKLFF. The CDR3 region has the DNA TGTGCCAGCAGCTTAGAGTGGGGGAGGGATGAAAAACTGTTTTTT.

This chain connects TRBV7-3 to TRBJ2-3; no reliable D call. Germline values: CDR1 SGHTA, CDR2 FQGTGA. The CDR3 covers 14 residues. Trimming stripped 2 bases from V and 2 bases from J, with 8 bases between. CDR3 in DNA: TGTGCCAGCAGCTTACAGGAGTCCACAGATACGCAGTATTTT. Protein product: CASSLQESTDTQYF.

This chain joins TRBV25-1 and TRBJ2-1, with D possibly TRBD2 on 6 matching bases. The CDR3 is 14 amino acids. Trimming stripped 7 bases from V and 4 bases from J, with 14 bases between. CDR1 and CDR2 from the germline V gene are MGHDK and SYGVNS. CDR3: CASMMSGSYNEQFF. The CDR3 DNA follows: TGTGCCAGCATGATGAGCGGGTCGTACAATGAGCAGTTCTTC.

The chain carries TRBV18 and TRBJ2-7; D gene unclear. The germline V and J ends were trimmed by 3 bases and 6 bases, with 15 bases remaining between them. Germline V gene sequence: CDR1 KGHSH, CDR2 LQKENI. This CDR3 is 14 amino acids long. CDR3 DNA sequence: TGTGCCAGCTCACCTGGGGTAATAGATGGCGAGCAGTACTTC. This codes for CASSPGVIDGEQYF.